The T cell receptor beta chain described here comes from a study of blood T cell repertoires in COVID-19. Looking at the study overall: Nucleic acid was either cDNA or gDNA, and it came from T cells, B-cell-depleted T cells, or PBMCs.

Original processing methods: Reference gene primer amplification yielded estimated nucleated cell counts. Clones were read by immunoSEQ multiplex PCR, and TCRdb kept only the in-frame ones, dropping some. D and trimming were read from the DNA, whereas the V and J calls and clone size are those reported in that table. In the table there are nearly 110,000 clones, about 90% of which are singletons. Germline loops: CDR1 LGHDT, CDR2 YNNKEL (reference sequence). CDR3 size: 15 residues. V was cut by 6 bases and J by 1 base, with 12 bases left in between. The rearrangement links TRBV3-1 (or the pseudogene TRBV3-2) to TRBJ2-2; perhaps TRBD1 as D (6 bases). The clonotype comes from a young woman with acute or convalescent COVID-19. Source material: peripheral blood. The CDR3 nucleotides read TGTGCCAGCAGGAGGGACACCTTGAACACCGGGGAGCTGTTTTTT. This codes for CASRRDTLNTGELFF.